This is a list of T cell receptor beta chains from one sample in a study of T cell changes during pregnancy in multiple sclerosis. The data were produced by immunoSEQ multiplex PCR, yet TCRdb's version contains in-frame clones alone and is incomplete. The table has 40,000 or so clones, approximately 94% seen once. The source material was CD4+ T cells from peripheral blood mononuclear cells, sampled in the third trimester of pregnancy. The receptor source for this set is a female donor with multiple sclerosis, enrolled in a pregnancy study. Each CDR3 is given with its conserved first and last residue. Fields, in order: CDR3 protein, CDR3 DNA, J gene, D gene, CDR3 length, V gene, clone size. D genes are given only for firm matches. Size values are once, few and many counts, or a class for expanded clones, and some rows have none.

cdr3_aa: CATLGQSDQPQHF
cdr3_nt: TGTGCCACCCTTGGACAGAGCGATCAGCCCCAGCATTTT
j_call: TRBJ1-5
d_call: .
cdr3_length: 13
v_call: TRBV6-1
clone_size: .

cdr3_aa: CAISVSASTDTQYF
cdr3_nt: TGTGCCATCAGTGTTAGTGCTAGCACAGATACGCAGTATTTT
j_call: TRBJ2-3
d_call: .
cdr3_length: 14
v_call: TRBV10-3
clone_size: .

cdr3_aa: CASSSGKDTQYF
cdr3_nt: TGTGCCAGCAGTTCAGGGAAAGATACGCAGTATTTT
j_call: TRBJ2-3
d_call: .
cdr3_length: 12
v_call: TRBV28
clone_size: .

cdr3_aa: CASSQGTGRTYEQYF
cdr3_nt: TGTGCCAGCAGCCAAGGGACAGGGCGTACCTACGAGCAGTACTTC
j_call: TRBJ2-7
d_call: TRBD1
cdr3_length: 15
v_call: TRBV6-5
clone_size: .

cdr3_aa: CASRAGTGSGGYTF
cdr3_nt: TGTGCCAGCAGAGCCGGGACAGGGAGTGGCGGCTACACCTTC
j_call: TRBJ1-2
d_call: TRBD1
cdr3_length: 14
v_call: TRBV28
clone_size: .

cdr3_aa: CASSPRVLAGGSSTDTQYF
cdr3_nt: TGTGCCAGCTCACCACGCGTACTAGCGGGGGGTTCTAGCACAGATACGCAGTATTTT
j_call: TRBJ2-3
d_call: TRBD2
cdr3_length: 19
v_call: TRBV18
clone_size: .

cdr3_aa: CASSPPSGRGYNEQFF
cdr3_nt: TGTGCCAGCAGCCCCCCTAGCGGGAGAGGCTACAATGAGCAGTTCTTC
j_call: TRBJ2-1
d_call: TRBD2
cdr3_length: 16
v_call: TRBV28
clone_size: .

cdr3_aa: CASSEGRDTQYF
cdr3_nt: TGTGCCAGCAGTGAAGGTAGAGATACGCAGTATTTT
j_call: TRBJ2-3
d_call: .
cdr3_length: 12
v_call: TRBV6-1
clone_size: .

cdr3_aa: CASSLGGSMNTEAFF
cdr3_nt: TGTGCCAGCAGCTTAGGCGGGAGTATGAACACTGAAGCTTTCTTT
j_call: TRBJ1-1
d_call: .
cdr3_length: 15
v_call: TRBV7-2
clone_size: .

cdr3_aa: CASSPPIGETANYGYTF
cdr3_nt: TGTGCCAGCTCACCACCGATCGGCGAAACAGCTAACTATGGCTACACCTTC
j_call: TRBJ1-2
d_call: .
cdr3_length: 17
v_call: TRBV18
clone_size: .

cdr3_aa: CASSSQRNSPLHF
cdr3_nt: TGTGCCAGCAGCTCACAGAGAAATTCACCCCTCCACTTT
j_call: TRBJ1-6
d_call: .
cdr3_length: 13
v_call: TRBV7-2
clone_size: few

cdr3_aa: CASSLRRGRQFF
cdr3_nt: TGTGCCAGCAGCTTAAGGCGGGGGCGGCAGTTCTTC
j_call: TRBJ2-1
d_call: .
cdr3_length: 12
v_call: TRBV7-3
clone_size: .

cdr3_aa: CASSFSVAGELFF
cdr3_nt: TGTGCCAGCAGTTTCAGTGTCGCCGGGGAGCTGTTTTTT
j_call: TRBJ2-2
d_call: .
cdr3_length: 13
v_call: TRBV28
clone_size: .

cdr3_aa: CASSIQGDSPLHF
cdr3_nt: TGTGCCAGTAGTATCCAGGGGGATTCACCCCTCCACTTT
j_call: TRBJ1-6
d_call: TRBD1
cdr3_length: 13
v_call: TRBV19
clone_size: .

cdr3_aa: CASSPRMGQGVMNTEAFF
cdr3_nt: TGCGCCAGCAGCCCCCGAATGGGACAGGGAGTAATGAACACTGAAGCTTTCTTT
j_call: TRBJ1-1
d_call: TRBD1
cdr3_length: 18
v_call: TRBV5-1
clone_size: .

cdr3_aa: CASSVQGGINEKLFF
cdr3_nt: TGTGCCAGCAGTGTTCAGGGGGGAATTAATGAAAAACTGTTTTTT
j_call: TRBJ1-4
d_call: TRBD1
cdr3_length: 15
v_call: TRBV2
clone_size: .

cdr3_aa: CASSLKPPGNTIYF
cdr3_nt: TGTGCCAGCAGCTTAAAGCCACCTGGAAACACCATATATTTT
j_call: TRBJ1-3
d_call: .
cdr3_length: 14
v_call: TRBV7-8
clone_size: .

cdr3_aa: CASSFQPGNTNYGYTF
cdr3_nt: TGCGCCAGCAGCTTCCAACCAGGGAATACTAACTATGGCTACACCTTC
j_call: TRBJ1-2
d_call: .
cdr3_length: 16
v_call: TRBV5-1
clone_size: .

cdr3_aa: CASSFKPVTGELFF
cdr3_nt: TGTGCCAGCAGCTTTAAGCCGGTCACCGGGGAGCTGTTTTTT
j_call: TRBJ2-2
d_call: .
cdr3_length: 14
v_call: TRBV7-3
clone_size: .

cdr3_aa: CASSYGEGGTGELFF
cdr3_nt: TGTGCCAGCAGTTACGGTGAGGGTGGCACCGGGGAGCTGTTTTTT
j_call: TRBJ2-2
d_call: .
cdr3_length: 15
v_call: TRBV6-6
clone_size: .

cdr3_aa: CASSFWVADRGRNPYEQYF
cdr3_nt: TGCGCCAGCAGCTTTTGGGTCGCGGACAGGGGGCGCAACCCCTACGAGCAGTACTTC
j_call: TRBJ2-7
d_call: TRBD1
cdr3_length: 19
v_call: TRBV5-1
clone_size: .

cdr3_aa: CASSIANRVANYGYTF
cdr3_nt: TGTGCCAGTAGTATAGCTAACAGGGTCGCTAACTATGGCTACACCTTC
j_call: TRBJ1-2
d_call: .
cdr3_length: 16
v_call: TRBV19
clone_size: .

cdr3_aa: CASSSGQINQPQHF
cdr3_nt: TGTGCCAGCAGCTCGGGACAGATCAATCAGCCCCAGCATTTT
j_call: TRBJ1-5
d_call: TRBD1
cdr3_length: 14
v_call: TRBV7-2
clone_size: .

cdr3_aa: CASTLDFRSKDEQFF
cdr3_nt: TGTGCCAGCACCCTAGATTTCCGATCCAAGGATGAGCAGTTCTTC
j_call: TRBJ2-1
d_call: .
cdr3_length: 15
v_call: TRBV6-6
clone_size: .

cdr3_aa: CASSYLGQLSGNTIYF
cdr3_nt: TGTGCCAGCAGCTACCTGGGACAGCTCTCTGGAAACACCATATATTTT
j_call: TRBJ1-3
d_call: TRBD1
cdr3_length: 16
v_call: TRBV7-2
clone_size: .

cdr3_aa: CASYLQGVYNQPQHF
cdr3_nt: TGTGCCAGCTATTTACAGGGGGTCTACAATCAGCCCCAGCATTTT
j_call: TRBJ1-5
d_call: TRBD1
cdr3_length: 15
v_call: TRBV6-1
clone_size: .

cdr3_aa: CASSRPGTGASYGYTF
cdr3_nt: TGTGCCAGCAGCAGACCCGGGACAGGGGCTTCCTATGGCTACACCTTC
j_call: TRBJ1-2
d_call: TRBD1
cdr3_length: 16
v_call: TRBV11-2
clone_size: .

cdr3_aa: CASEGRSYGYTF
cdr3_nt: TGTGCCAGCGAGGGTCGCAGCTATGGCTACACCTTC
j_call: TRBJ1-2
d_call: .
cdr3_length: 12
v_call: TRBV6-1
clone_size: few

cdr3_aa: CASSLGEDQPQHF
cdr3_nt: TGTGCCAGCTCACTAGGGGAGGATCAGCCCCAGCATTTT
j_call: TRBJ1-5
d_call: .
cdr3_length: 13
v_call: TRBV18
clone_size: .

cdr3_aa: CASSERGAGSPLHF
cdr3_nt: TGTGCCAGCAGCGAACGGGGGGCCGGTTCACCCCTCCACTTT
j_call: TRBJ1-6
d_call: .
cdr3_length: 14
v_call: TRBV27
clone_size: once

cdr3_aa: CSVGEDLRGGELFF
cdr3_nt: TGCAGCGTGGGTGAAGACCTGAGAGGCGGGGAGCTGTTTTTT
j_call: TRBJ2-2
d_call: .
cdr3_length: 14
v_call: TRBV29-1
clone_size: .

cdr3_aa: CASSLLQVTLTEAFF
cdr3_nt: TGCGCCAGCAGCTTATTACAGGTCACGTTGACTGAAGCTTTCTTT
j_call: TRBJ1-1
d_call: .
cdr3_length: 15
v_call: TRBV5-1
clone_size: .

cdr3_aa: CASSTRTGVRDEQYF
cdr3_nt: TGCGCCAGCAGCACCCGGACAGGGGTAAGGGACGAGCAGTACTTC
j_call: TRBJ2-7
d_call: TRBD1
cdr3_length: 15
v_call: TRBV4-1
clone_size: once

cdr3_aa: CASSPRDSRNTEAFF
cdr3_nt: TGTGCCAGTAGTCCCAGGGACAGCCGGAACACTGAAGCTTTCTTT
j_call: TRBJ1-1
d_call: TRBD1
cdr3_length: 15
v_call: TRBV19
clone_size: .

cdr3_aa: CASSLQGGQGTQYF
cdr3_nt: TGTGCCAGCAGCCTTCAAGGGGGTCAGGGGACCCAGTACTTC
j_call: TRBJ2-5
d_call: .
cdr3_length: 14
v_call: TRBV7-3
clone_size: .

cdr3_aa: CAISADRLYEQYF
cdr3_nt: TGTGCCATCAGCGCGGACAGGCTCTACGAGCAGTACTTC
j_call: TRBJ2-7
d_call: TRBD1
cdr3_length: 13
v_call: TRBV10-3
clone_size: once

cdr3_aa: CASSSTPGTEAFF
cdr3_nt: TGTGCCAGCAGCTCAACGCCGGGGACTGAAGCTTTCTTT
j_call: TRBJ1-1
d_call: .
cdr3_length: 13
v_call: TRBV7-6
clone_size: .

cdr3_aa: CASSRTAEAFF
cdr3_nt: TGTGCCAGTAGTCGAACGGCTGAAGCTTTCTTT
j_call: TRBJ1-1
d_call: .
cdr3_length: 11
v_call: TRBV19
clone_size: .

cdr3_aa: CASSVLPSGTGAYEQYF
cdr3_nt: TGTGCCAGCAGCGTCCTTCCATCCGGGACAGGGGCCTACGAGCAGTACTTC
j_call: TRBJ2-7
d_call: TRBD1
cdr3_length: 17
v_call: TRBV9
clone_size: .

cdr3_aa: CAIRGDRGLSDTQYF
cdr3_nt: TGTGCCATCAGAGGGGACAGGGGGCTTTCAGATACGCAGTATTTT
j_call: TRBJ2-3
d_call: TRBD1
cdr3_length: 15
v_call: TRBV10-3
clone_size: once

cdr3_aa: CASSLYRGGRELFF
cdr3_nt: TGTGCCAGCAGTTTATACAGGGGAGGCCGGGAGCTGTTTTTT
j_call: TRBJ2-2
d_call: .
cdr3_length: 14
v_call: TRBV28
clone_size: .

cdr3_aa: CASSQSSGGEGGGQYF
cdr3_nt: TGTGCCAGCAGTCAGTCTAGCGGGGGGGAGGGTGGAGGGCAGTACTTC
j_call: TRBJ2-7
d_call: TRBD2
cdr3_length: 16
v_call: TRBV6-6
clone_size: .

cdr3_aa: CAITQDRTSGYTF
cdr3_nt: TGTGCCATCACCCAGGACAGGACCTCGGGCTACACCTTC
j_call: TRBJ1-2
d_call: TRBD1
cdr3_length: 13
v_call: TRBV10-3
clone_size: once

cdr3_aa: CASRPRSGGSSDTQYF
cdr3_nt: TGTGCCAGCAGGCCGAGGAGCGGGGGGTCCTCAGATACGCAGTATTTT
j_call: TRBJ2-3
d_call: TRBD2
cdr3_length: 16
v_call: TRBV6-6
clone_size: once

cdr3_aa: CASKWAGGPGELFF
cdr3_nt: TGTGCCAGCAAATGGGCGGGGGGGCCCGGGGAGCTGTTTTTT
j_call: TRBJ2-2
d_call: TRBD2
cdr3_length: 14
v_call: TRBV6-1
clone_size: .

cdr3_aa: CASKRSRVADTEAFF
cdr3_nt: TGTGCCAGCAAGAGGTCCAGGGTGGCGGACACTGAAGCTTTCTTT
j_call: TRBJ1-1
d_call: .
cdr3_length: 15
v_call: TRBV11-1
clone_size: .

cdr3_aa: CASSEAGRSYEQYF
cdr3_nt: TGTGCCAGCAGCGAGGCCGGGAGATCCTACGAGCAGTACTTC
j_call: TRBJ2-7
d_call: .
cdr3_length: 14
v_call: TRBV11-2
clone_size: .

cdr3_aa: CASKWQANTGELFF
cdr3_nt: TGTGCCAGCAAATGGCAGGCGAACACCGGGGAGCTGTTTTTT
j_call: TRBJ2-2
d_call: .
cdr3_length: 14
v_call: TRBV6-4
clone_size: .

cdr3_aa: CATQAGPLSYEQYF
cdr3_nt: TGTGCCACCCAGGCGGGTCCCCTCTCCTACGAGCAGTACTTC
j_call: TRBJ2-7
d_call: .
cdr3_length: 14
v_call: TRBV10-3
clone_size: once

cdr3_aa: CASSLGRRGGTDTQYF
cdr3_nt: TGTGCCAGCAGCTTAGGCCGCAGGGGTGGCACAGATACGCAGTATTTT
j_call: TRBJ2-3
d_call: .
cdr3_length: 16
v_call: TRBV7-2
clone_size: .